The 13 T cell receptor beta chains below come from one sample, sequenced in a study of control samples from healthy donors and cancer patients. Some clones are missing from TCRdb's copy, which holds only in-frame ones; the method was immunoSEQ multiplex PCR. The table lists tens of thousands of clones, about 90% of them singletons. The sample consisted of blood. The receptors shown here come from a man aged 50 to 60 in good health.

The V and J genes are TRBV10-3 and TRBJ1-1; D remains unclear. V was cut by 1 base and J by 1 base, with 10 bases left in between. Per the germline V gene, CDR1 is ENHRY and CDR2 is SYGVKD. CDR3 length: 15 residues. DNA for the CDR3: TGTGCCATCAGTGAGTTAGGGCCGCCGAACACTGAAGCTTTCTTT. It translates to CAISELGPPNTEAFF.

This chain connects TRBV12-3 or TRBV12-4 to TRBJ1-2; D not certain. V lost 2 bases and J 3 bases, leaving 7 bases between the germline ends. The CDR3 length is 13 residues. The DNA of the CDR3 is TGTGCCAGCAGTTTATCCCCCCACTATGGCTACACCTTC. Translating gives CASSLSPHYGYTF.

This CDR3 is CASRIRGLAGNEFF. The CDR3 nucleotides are TGTGCCAGCAGGATTCGCGGACTAGCGGGAAATGAGTTCTTC. The V and J genes are TRBV2 and TRBJ2-1; 12 bases agree with TRBD2. The trim removed 6 bases at V and 14 bases at J, leaving 11 bases unmatched. The germline CDR1 and CDR2 sequences are SNHLY and FYNNEI. The CDR3 covers 14 residues. The variable domain in full, with the rest retrieved from reference TRBV2 and TRBJ2-1, is EPEVTQTPSHQVTQMGQEVILRCVPISNHLYFYWYRQILGQKVEFLVSFYNNEISEKSEIFDDQFSVERPDGSNFTLKIRSTKLEDSAMYFCASRIRGLAGNEFFGPGTRLTVL.

The rearrangement joins TRBV2 to TRBJ2-1; no reliable D call. CDR3 length equals 13 residues. Trimming removed 0 bases at V and 10 bases at J, with 10 bases between. Germline CDR1 SNHLY, CDR2 FYNNEI. This CDR3 is CASSEAEDAEQFF. The CDR3 region has the DNA TGTGCCAGCAGTGAAGCTGAGGATGCAGAGCAGTTCTTC.

The gene calls are TRBV15 and TRBJ2-7; D possibly corresponds to TRBD2 (6 bases). The CDR3 is 14 amino acids. CDR1 and CDR2 from the germline V gene are LNHNV and YYDKDF (reference sequence). Trimming cost V 9 bases and J 1 base, with 16 bases left between them. In DNA form, the CDR3 reads TGTGCCACTCGGGAGCGCCTCAATTCCTACGAGCAGTACTTC. Residues: CATRERLNSYEQYF.

Points on this clone: One junction end does not reproduce the germline sequence, and a read error may be involved. Other DNA sequences in the same sample also yield this CDR3. The chain recombines TRBV28 with TRBJ1-1, with D tentatively TRBD1 (6 bases). This CDR3 has 13 amino acids. Looked up from germline, CDR1 is MDHEN and CDR2 is SYDVKM. CDR3 in DNA: TGCGCCAGCAGTCCACAGGGTTACACTGAAGCTTTCTTT. Translation gives CASSPQGYTEAFF. Full variable domain (outside the CDR3, taken from reference TRBV28 and TRBJ1-1): DVKVTQSSRYLVKRTGEKVFLECVQDMDHENMFWYRQDPGLGLRLIYFSYDVKMKEKGDIPEGYSVSREKKERFSLILESASTNQTSMYLCASSPQGYTEAFFGQGTRLTVV.

A word on this clone: The sample has other DNA sequences that encode this CDR3 too. Here the CDR3 reads CASSLAPPYEQYF. The CDR3 DNA reads TGTGCCAGCAGCTTGGCCCCGCCCTACGAGCAGTACTTC. This sequence joins TRBV5-5 and TRBJ2-7, with D hard to call. The CDR3 is 13 residues long. The germline V and J ends were trimmed by 0 bases and 2 bases, with 6 bases remaining between them. The V gene's germline CDR1 is SGHKS and CDR2 YYEKEE (reference sequence).

This sequence joins TRBV7-8 and TRBJ2-5; D not resolved. Germline V gives CDR1 SGHVS, CDR2 FQNEAQ. With 2 bases removed from V and 5 bases from J, the gap between germline ends came to 3 bases. This CDR3 is 11 amino acids long. The CDR3 region has the DNA TGTGCCAGCAGCTTATGGGAGACCCAGTACTTC. This gives the protein CASSLWETQYF.

This chain connects TRBV5-4 to TRBJ1-5, with D unresolved. Germline CDR1 SGHNT, CDR2 YYREEE (reference sequence). This CDR3 is built from 13 residues. V lost 4 bases, J lost 5 bases, and 10 bases lay in between. CDR3 in DNA: TGTGCCAGCAGCAACTACGGTCATCAGCCCCAGCATTTT. Its protein is CASSNYGHQPQHF.

The V call is TRBV7-6, the J call TRBJ2-7; TRBD1 agrees at 11 bases. The J segment lost 3 bases and the V segment lost 0 bases, leaving 4 bases of the junction unmatched. The germline gives CDR1 SGHVS, CDR2 FNYEAQ. This CDR3 is 16 amino acids long. The DNA for the CDR3 is TGTGCCAGCAGCTTAGCCCCCGGGACAGGGGGCTACGAGCAGTACTTC. As protein: CASSLAPGTGGYEQYF.

The V call is TRBV6-5, the J call TRBJ2-1; D may be TRBD2 (6 bases). This CDR3 region has 15 residues. V lost 2 bases and J 3 bases, leaving 11 bases between the germline ends. Germline lookup yields CDR1 MNHEY and CDR2 SVGAGI. CDR3 protein: CASSYQPGLYNEQFF. Here the CDR3 DNA reads TGTGCCAGCAGTTACCAGCCGGGACTCTACAATGAGCAGTTCTTC.

V gene TRBV6-5 combines with J gene TRBJ2-5, with TRBD2 identical over 12 bases. The V gene end was trimmed by 6 bases and the J gene end by 5 bases; junction bases not matched to a gene: 4. This CDR3 is 14 amino acids long. The germline V gene encodes CDR1 MNHEY and CDR2 SVGAGI. The CDR3 nucleotides are TGTGCCAGCAGCGACACTAGCGGGGGGGAGACCCAGTACTTC. Its protein product is CASSDTSGGETQYF.

This chain links TRBV7-3 with TRBJ1-1; TRBD1 is a possible D gene (6 bases). V dropped 5 bases and J dropped 4 bases, with 14 bases sitting between them. This CDR3 is built from 14 residues. In germline, CDR1 is SGHTA, CDR2 FQGTGA. CDR3 coding DNA: TGTGCCAGCAGCACCCGAGGGGGGACCACTGAAGCTTTCTTT. Protein product: CASSTRGGTTEAFF.